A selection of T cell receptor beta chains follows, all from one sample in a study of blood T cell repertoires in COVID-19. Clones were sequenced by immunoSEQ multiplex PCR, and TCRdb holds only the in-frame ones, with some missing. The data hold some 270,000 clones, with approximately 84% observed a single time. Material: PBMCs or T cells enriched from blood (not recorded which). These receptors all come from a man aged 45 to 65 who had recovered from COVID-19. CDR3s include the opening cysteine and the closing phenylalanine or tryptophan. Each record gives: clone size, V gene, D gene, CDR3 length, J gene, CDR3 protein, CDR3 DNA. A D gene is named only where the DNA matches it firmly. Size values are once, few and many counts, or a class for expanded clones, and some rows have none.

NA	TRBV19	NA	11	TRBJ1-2	CASSMVGGYTF	TGTGCCAGTAGTATGGTCGGTGGCTACACCTTC
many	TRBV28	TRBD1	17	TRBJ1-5	CASSPGGFDRAWEPQHF	TGTGCCAGCAGTCCCGGGGGTTTCGACAGGGCCTGGGAGCCCCAGCATTTT
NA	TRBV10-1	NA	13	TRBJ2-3	CASSESHRGTQYF	TGCGCCAGCAGTGAGTCCCATCGAGGGACGCAGTATTTT
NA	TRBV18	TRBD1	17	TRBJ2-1	CASSPYSGGVPYNEQFF	TGTGCCAGCTCACCATATTCAGGGGGCGTTCCTTACAATGAGCAGTTCTTC
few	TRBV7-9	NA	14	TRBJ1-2	CASSPRDIGVGYTF	TGTGCCAGCAGCCCCCGGGACATAGGTGTGGGCTACACCTTC
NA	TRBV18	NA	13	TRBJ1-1	CASSPWGTAEAFF	TGTGCCAGCTCACCTTGGGGCACGGCTGAAGCTTTCTTT
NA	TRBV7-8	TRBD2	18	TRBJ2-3	CASSSPGGTSGRALMQYF	TGTGCCAGCAGCTCCCCGGGGGGGACTAGCGGGAGGGCCTTGATGCAGTATTTT
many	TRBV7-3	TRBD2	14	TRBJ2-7	CASSSSGSSYEQYF	TGTGCCAGCAGCTCCAGCGGGAGCTCCTACGAGCAGTACTTC
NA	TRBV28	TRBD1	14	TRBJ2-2	CASTQGQGAGELFF	TGTGCCAGCACCCAGGGACAGGGGGCCGGGGAGCTGTTTTTT
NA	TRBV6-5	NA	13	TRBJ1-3	CASRKGQGNTIYF	TGTGCCAGCAGGAAAGGACAAGGAAACACCATATATTTT
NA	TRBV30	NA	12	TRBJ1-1	CAWRQFNTEAFF	TGTGCCTGGAGACAGTTTAACACTGAAGCTTTCTTT
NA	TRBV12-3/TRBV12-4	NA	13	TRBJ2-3	CASTWGGTDTQYF	TGTGCCAGCACCTGGGGGGGCACAGATACGCAGTATTTT
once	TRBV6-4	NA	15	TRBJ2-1	CASSGRGLSYNEQFF	TGTGCCAGCAGTGGGCGGGGCCTCTCCTACAATGAGCAGTTCTTC
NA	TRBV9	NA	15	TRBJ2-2	CASSVSTSFSGELFF	TGTGCCAGCAGCGTATCGACTAGTTTTTCCGGGGAGCTGTTTTTT
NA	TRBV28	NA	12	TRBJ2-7	CASSSRFYEQYF	TGTGCCAGCAGTTCCAGATTCTACGAGCAGTACTTC
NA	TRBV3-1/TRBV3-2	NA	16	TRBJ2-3	CASSSKGGRITDTQYF	TGTGCCAGCAGCTCCAAGGGGGGGCGAATCACAGATACGCAGTATTTT
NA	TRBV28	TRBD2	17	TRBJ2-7	CASTPGGGAGGLYEQYF	TGTGCCAGCACCCCTGGGGGGGGAGCGGGAGGGCTCTACGAGCAGTACTTC
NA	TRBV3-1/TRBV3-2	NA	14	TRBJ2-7	CASSQGQGNYEQYF	TGTGCCAGCAGCCAAGGGCAGGGAAACTACGAGCAGTACTTC
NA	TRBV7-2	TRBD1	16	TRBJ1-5	CASSQGTVNSNQPQHF	TGTGCCAGCAGCCAAGGGACAGTTAATAGCAATCAGCCCCAGCATTTT
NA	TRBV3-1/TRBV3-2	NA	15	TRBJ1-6	CASSQEGGLGSPLHF	TGTGCCAGCAGCCAAGAAGGGGGTCTCGGTTCACCCCTCCACTTT
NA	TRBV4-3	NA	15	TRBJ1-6	CASSQDKGDDSPLHF	TGCGCCAGCAGCCAAGATAAGGGAGATGATTCACCCCTCCACTTT
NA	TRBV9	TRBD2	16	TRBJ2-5	CASSVSAGGWQETQYF	TGTGCCAGCAGCGTGTCGGCGGGAGGGTGGCAAGAGACCCAGTACTTC
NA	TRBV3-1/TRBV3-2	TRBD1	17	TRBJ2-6	CASSQITGGPGANVLTF	TGTGCCAGCAGCCAAATAACAGGGGGTCCAGGGGCCAACGTCCTGACTTTC
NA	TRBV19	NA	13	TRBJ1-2	CAGLGQGGYGYTF	TGTGCGGGCCTTGGTCAGGGTGGCTATGGCTACACCTTC
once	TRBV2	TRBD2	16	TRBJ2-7	CASTSGGPPGLYEQYF	TGTGCCAGTACTAGCGGGGGACCTCCAGGGTTATACGAGCAGTACTTC
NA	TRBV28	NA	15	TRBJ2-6	CASSLAVSGANVLTF	TGTGCCAGCAGTTTAGCAGTCTCTGGGGCCAACGTCCTGACTTTC
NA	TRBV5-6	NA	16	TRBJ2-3	CASSSRGASITDTQYF	TGTGCCAGCAGCTCGCGGGGCGCAAGCATCACAGATACGCAGTATTTT
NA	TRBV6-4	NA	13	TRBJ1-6	CASSDNRDSPLHF	TGTGCCAGCAGTGACAACAGGGATTCACCCCTCCACTTT
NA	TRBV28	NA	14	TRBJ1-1	CASSFPGLNTEAFF	TGTGCCAGCAGTTTCCCAGGGTTGAACACTGAAGCTTTCTTT
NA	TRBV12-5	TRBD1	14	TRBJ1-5	CASGIGTGNQPQHF	TGTGCTAGTGGTATTGGGACAGGCAATCAGCCCCAGCATTTT
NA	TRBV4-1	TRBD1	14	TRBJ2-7	CASSQGDRGYEQYF	TGCGCCAGCAGCCAAGGGGACAGGGGCTACGAGCAGTACTTC
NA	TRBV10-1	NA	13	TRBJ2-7	CASSPGVPYEQYF	TGCGCCAGCAGCCCCGGGGTCCCCTACGAGCAGTACTTC
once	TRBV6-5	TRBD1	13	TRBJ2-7	CASSSGQTYEQYF	TGTGCCAGCAGCTCGGGACAGACCTACGAGCAGTACTTC
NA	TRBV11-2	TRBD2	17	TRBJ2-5	CASSLGLAGATTETQYF	TGTGCCAGCAGCTTAGGGCTAGCGGGAGCCACCACGGAGACCCAGTACTTC
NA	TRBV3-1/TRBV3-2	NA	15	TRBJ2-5	CASSLGVGGQETQYF	TGTGCCAGCAGTCTCGGGGTGGGGGGCCAAGAGACCCAGTACTTC
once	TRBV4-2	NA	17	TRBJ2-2	CASSYDAHSGSTGELFF	TGTGCCAGCAGCTACGACGCCCATTCGGGGAGCACCGGGGAGCTGTTTTTT
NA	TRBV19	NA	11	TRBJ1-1	CASSTTAEAFF	TGTGCCAGTAGTACAACAGCTGAAGCTTTCTTT
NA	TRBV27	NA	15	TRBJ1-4	CASSLWGGPNEKLFF	TGTGCCAGCAGTTTATGGGGGGGACCTAATGAAAAACTGTTTTTT
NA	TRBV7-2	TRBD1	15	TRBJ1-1	CASSPRQGWSTEAFF	TGTGCCAGCAGCCCTCGACAGGGTTGGAGCACTGAAGCTTTCTTT
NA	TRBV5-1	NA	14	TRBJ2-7	CASSPRTNGYEQYF	TGCGCCAGCAGCCCACGGACTAACGGTTACGAGCAGTACTTC
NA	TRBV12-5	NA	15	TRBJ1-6	CASGGSGNYNSPLHF	TGTGCTAGTGGTGGTAGCGGGAATTATAATTCACCCCTCCACTTT
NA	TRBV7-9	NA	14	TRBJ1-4	CASSDTGRREKLFF	TGTGCCAGCAGCGATACAGGGCGGCGCGAAAAACTGTTTTTT
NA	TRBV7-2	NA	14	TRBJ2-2	CASSLGSVAGELFF	TGTGCCAGCAGCTTAGGTTCGGTGGCCGGGGAGCTGTTTTTT
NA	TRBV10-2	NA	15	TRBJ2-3	CASSNPGVGTDTQYF	TGCGCCAGCAGTAATCCGGGGGTGGGCACAGATACGCAGTATTTT
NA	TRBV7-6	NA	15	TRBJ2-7	CASSLGAGPNYEQYF	TGTGCCAGCAGCTTAGGCGCGGGACCGAACTACGAGCAGTACTTC
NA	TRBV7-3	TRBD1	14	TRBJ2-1	CASSPGTGSNEQFF	TGTGCCAGCAGCCCCGGGACAGGGTCTAATGAGCAGTTCTTC
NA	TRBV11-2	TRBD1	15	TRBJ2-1	CASSSDLGQYNEQFF	TGTGCCAGCAGCTCAGATTTGGGACAGTACAATGAGCAGTTCTTC
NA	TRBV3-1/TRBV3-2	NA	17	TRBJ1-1	CASSNIGQMSMNTEAFF	TGTGCCAGCAGCAACATCGGACAGATGAGTATGAACACTGAAGCTTTCTTT
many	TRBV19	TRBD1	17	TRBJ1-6	CASSLGRGSVWNSPLHF	TGTGCCAGTAGTCTCGGCAGGGGGAGTGTGTGGAATTCACCCCTCCACTTT
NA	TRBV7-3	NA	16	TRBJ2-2	CASSPQGSVFTGELFF	TGTGCCAGCAGCCCCCAGGGGAGCGTCTTCACCGGGGAGCTGTTTTTT
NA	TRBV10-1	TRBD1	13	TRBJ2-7	CASSRGRNYEQYF	TGCGCCAGCAGCAGGGGGCGTAACTACGAGCAGTACTTC
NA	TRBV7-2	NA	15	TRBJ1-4	CASSLAAATNEKLFF	TGTGCCAGCAGCTTAGCGGCGGCAACTAATGAAAAACTGTTTTTT
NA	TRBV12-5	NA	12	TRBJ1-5	CASDRDNQPQHF	TGTGCTAGTGACAGGGACAATCAGCCCCAGCATTTT
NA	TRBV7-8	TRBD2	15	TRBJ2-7	CASSLVRGGTYEQYF	TGTGCCAGCAGCTTAGTCCGGGGGGGGACCTACGAGCAGTACTTC
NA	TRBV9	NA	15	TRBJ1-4	CASSKGGNTNEKLFF	TGTGCCAGCAGCAAGGGAGGGAATACTAATGAAAAACTGTTTTTT
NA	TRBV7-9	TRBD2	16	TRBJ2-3	CASSLVPSGRGVTQYF	TGTGCCAGCAGCTTAGTCCCTAGCGGGAGAGGGGTTACGCAGTATTTT
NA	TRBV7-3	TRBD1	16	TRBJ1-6	CASSLAGQGARSPLHF	TGTGCCAGCAGCTTAGCGGGACAGGGGGCTCGGTCACCCCTCCACTTT
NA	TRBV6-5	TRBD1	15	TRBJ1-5	CASSRRGQGDQPQHF	TGTGCCAGCAGTCGCAGGGGACAGGGGGATCAGCCCCAGCATTTT
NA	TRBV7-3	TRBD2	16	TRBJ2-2	CASSPWAGGLTGELFF	TGTGCCAGCAGCCCATGGGCGGGGGGGCTTACCGGGGAGCTGTTTTTT